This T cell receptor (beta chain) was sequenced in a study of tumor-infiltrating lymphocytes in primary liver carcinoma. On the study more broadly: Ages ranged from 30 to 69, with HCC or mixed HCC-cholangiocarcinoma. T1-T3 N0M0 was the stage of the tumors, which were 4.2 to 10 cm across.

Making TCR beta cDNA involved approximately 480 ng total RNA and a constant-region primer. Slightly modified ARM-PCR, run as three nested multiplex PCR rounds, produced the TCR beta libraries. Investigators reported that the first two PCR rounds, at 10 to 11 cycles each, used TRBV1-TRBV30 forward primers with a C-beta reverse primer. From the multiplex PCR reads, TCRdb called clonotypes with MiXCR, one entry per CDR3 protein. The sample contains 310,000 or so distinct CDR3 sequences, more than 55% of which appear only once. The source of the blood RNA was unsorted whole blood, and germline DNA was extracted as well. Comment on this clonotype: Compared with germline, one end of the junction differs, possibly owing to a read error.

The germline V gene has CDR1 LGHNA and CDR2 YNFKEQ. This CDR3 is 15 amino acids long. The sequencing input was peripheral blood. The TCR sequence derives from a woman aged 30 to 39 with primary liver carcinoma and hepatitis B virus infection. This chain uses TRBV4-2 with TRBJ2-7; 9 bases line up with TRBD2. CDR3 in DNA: TGTGCCAGCAACCAAGAGCTAGCGGGGTTCTACGAGCAGTACTTC. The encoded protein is CASNQELAGFYEQYF.